This is a list of T cell receptor beta chains from one sample in a study of Graves' ophthalmopathy and Graves' hyperthyroidism. TCRdb redid the calling of the multiplex PCR reads with MiXCR, one entry per CDR3 protein. The data contain about 550,000 distinct CDR3 sequences, approximately 37% of them singletons. Sequenced sample: peripheral blood or thyroid tissue (not recorded which). The receptor set was obtained from an adult man with Graves' hyperthyroidism. CDR3s include the opening cysteine and the closing phenylalanine or tryptophan. D genes are given only for firm matches. Some rows mark clone size as missing; the rest say once, few, many or name a class of expanded clone.

v_call	j_call	clone_size	d_call	cdr3_nt	cdr3_aa
TRBV7-2	TRBJ2-2	few	TRBD2	TGTGCCAGCAGCTACCAGCGGGGGGGGTACACCGGGGAGCTGTTTTTT	CASSYQRGGYTGELFF
TRBV25-1	TRBJ1-1	-	-	TGTGCCAGCTATCCGGGGGGAGACGGAAGCATGAACACTGAAGCTTTCTTT	CASYPGGDGSMNTEAFF
TRBV12-3/TRBV12-4	TRBJ1-5	-	-	TGTGCCAGCAGTTTAGTCATGGGGGGCCCCAGCAATCAGCCCCAGCATTTT	CASSLVMGGPSNQPQHF
TRBV24-1	TRBJ2-5	-	-	TGTGCCACCAGTGATTCGGGGGCGGTTGAGACCCAGTACTTC	CATSDSGAVETQYF
TRBV4-1	TRBJ2-5	-	-	TGCGCCAGCGGCCGAGACGGGTTGGAGACCCAGTGCTTC	CASGRDGLETQCF
TRBV7-3	TRBJ2-6	many	-	TGTGCCAGCAGCTTAAGCCAGGGTTTCTCTGGGGCCAACGTCCTGACTTTC	CASSLSQGFSGANVLTF
TRBV6-4	TRBJ2-2	-	TRBD2	TGTGCCAGCAGTGTAACTAGCGGAGGGGCCGGGGAGCTGTTTTTT	CASSVTSGGAGELFF
TRBV19	TRBJ2-6	few	-	TGTGCCAGTAGCGATGGGACACCCGGGGCCAACGTCCTGACTTTC	CASSDGTPGANVLTF
TRBV29-1	TRBJ2-5	-	-	TGCAGCTTATTTCCCCAGTATCGAGAGACCCAGTACTTC	CSLFPQYRETQYF
TRBV7-2	TRBJ2-5	many	TRBD2	TGTGCCAGCAGCTTAGCGGGCGGGAGGGCCCTCGGTGAGACCCAGTACTTC	CASSLAGGRALGETQYF
TRBV10-2	TRBJ1-1	many	TRBD1	TGCGCCAGCACCAGGACAGGGGGGGCTGAAGCTTTCTTT	CASTRTGGAEAFF
TRBV7-8	TRBJ2-1	-	TRBD2	TGTGCCAGCAGAAAACTAGCGGCCGACAATGAGCAGTTCTTC	CASRKLAADNEQFF
TRBV19	TRBJ1-1	few	-	TGTGCCAGTTCCTCGGGCAGATACACTGAAGCTTTCTTT	CASSSGRYTEAFF
TRBV2	TRBJ1-2	-	TRBD1	TGTGCCAGTTCGACGCATGGCCGGGACAGCCTTAACTATGGCTACACCTTC	CASSTHGRDSLNYGYTF
TRBV12-3/TRBV12-4	TRBJ2-5	many	TRBD2	TGTGCCAGCAGTTACGGACTAGCGGGAGGGTTTCAGACCCAGTACTTC	CASSYGLAGGFQTQYF
TRBV5-5	TRBJ2-2	few	-	TGTGCCAGCAGCCCTGGACTCAGATGGGTGAACACCGGGGAGCTGTTTTTT	CASSPGLRWVNTGELFF
TRBV9	TRBJ2-5	few	TRBD2	TGTGCCAGCAGCGTCGCGGGGGGCTTGGGCGAGACCCAGTACTTC	CASSVAGGLGETQYF
TRBV4-1	TRBJ1-1	few	-	TGCGCCAGCAGCCAAGGGGTAGCGGGCGCGGGAACTGAAGCTTTCTTT	CASSQGVAGAGTEAFF
TRBV2	TRBJ2-5	-	-	TGTGCCAGCAGTGTGGAGACTTGGTTTCAAGAGACCCAGTACTTC	CASSVETWFQETQYF
TRBV4-1	TRBJ2-7	many	TRBD2	TGCGCCAGCAGCCAAGGGGAGGGGTTACCTTCTAACGAGCAGTACTTC	CASSQGEGLPSNEQYF